This TCR beta chain was captured in a study of technical replicates of blood from a handful of donors. Generated by immunoSEQ multiplex PCR, the TCRdb table keeps only in-frame clones and is missing some. This sample has some 100,000 clones, with 96% found just once. There are 14 residues in the CDR3. The J segment lost 5 bases and the V segment lost 2 bases, leaving 5 bases of the junction unmatched. Germline CDR1 and CDR2: SGHNT and YENEEA. V gene TRBV11-3 combines with J gene TRBJ2-5; 7 positions match TRBD2. Specimen: T cells isolated from PBMCs. This receptor was taken from a human donor in good health. The CDR3 region is CASSLKGREETQYF. CDR3 sequence (DNA): TGTGCCAGCAGCTTAAAGGGGCGGGAGGAGACCCAGTACTTC.